This TCR beta chain was profiled in a study of spatial heterogeneity in lung cancer. Whole-study findings and limits: One measure, the expanded intratumoral alpha and beta TCR count, tracked tumor mutation counts.

This clonotype is judged medium-sized. The antigen remains undetermined. Via MiXCR, TCRdb re-called the 5' RACE reads, giving one row per CDR3 protein. The table records some 9,500 distinct CDR3 sequences, roughly 13% of them present only once. Specified time point: sample taken at primary tumor resection. The origin of this receptor is a male donor with early-stage non-small cell lung cancer. Sequences were derived from lung tumor tissue, sampled at surgery.

In nucleotides, the CDR3 is TGTGCCATCAGTCTATCATCCGGGGAGCTGTTTTTT. Its protein is CAISLSSGELFF. The rearrangement uses TRBV10-3 and TRBJ2-2; no firm D call. Per the germline V gene, CDR1 is ENHRY and CDR2 is SYGVKD. The CDR3 loop spans 12 amino acids. V lost 5 bases and J 6 bases, leaving 7 bases between the germline ends.